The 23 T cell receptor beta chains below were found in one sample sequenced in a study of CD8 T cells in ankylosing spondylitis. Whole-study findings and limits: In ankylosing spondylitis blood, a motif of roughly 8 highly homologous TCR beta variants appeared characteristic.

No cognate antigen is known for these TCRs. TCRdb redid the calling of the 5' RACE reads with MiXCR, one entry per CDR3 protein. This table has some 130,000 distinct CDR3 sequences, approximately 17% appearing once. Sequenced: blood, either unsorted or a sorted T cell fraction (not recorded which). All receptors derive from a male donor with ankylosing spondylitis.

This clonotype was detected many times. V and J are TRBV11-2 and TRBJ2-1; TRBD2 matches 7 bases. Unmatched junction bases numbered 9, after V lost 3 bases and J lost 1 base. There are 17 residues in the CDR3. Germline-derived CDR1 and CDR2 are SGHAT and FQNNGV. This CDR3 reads CASSFFIPSGSYNEQFF. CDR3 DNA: TGTGCCAGCAGCTTTTTTATTCCTAGCGGATCCTACAATGAGCAGTTCTTC.

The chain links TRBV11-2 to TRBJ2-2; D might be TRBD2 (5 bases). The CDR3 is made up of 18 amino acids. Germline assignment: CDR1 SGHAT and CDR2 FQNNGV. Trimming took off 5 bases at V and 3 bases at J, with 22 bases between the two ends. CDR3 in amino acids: CASSVRLRVTVDTGELFF. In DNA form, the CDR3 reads TGTGCCAGCAGCGTAAGGTTGCGGGTAACCGTGGACACCGGGGAGCTGTTTTTT.

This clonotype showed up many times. As DNA, the CDR3 is TGTGCCAGCAGTTTGGGTGGGGCCGGGGAGCTGTTTTTT. Its translation is CASSLGGAGELFF. This chain joins TRBV28 and TRBJ2-2; no clear D gene. This CDR3 region has 13 residues. Germline CDR1 reads MDHEN; CDR2 reads SYDVKM. The V and J ends lost 3 bases and 6 bases respectively, with 8 bases between them.

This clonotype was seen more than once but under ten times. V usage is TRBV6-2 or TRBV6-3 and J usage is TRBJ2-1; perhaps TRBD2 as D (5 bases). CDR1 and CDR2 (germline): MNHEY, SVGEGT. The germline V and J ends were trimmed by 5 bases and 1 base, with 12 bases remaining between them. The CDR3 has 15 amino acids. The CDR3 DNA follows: TGTGCCAGCAGTATTCGGACTTTGTCCTACAATGAGCAGTTCTTC. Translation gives CASSIRTLSYNEQFF.

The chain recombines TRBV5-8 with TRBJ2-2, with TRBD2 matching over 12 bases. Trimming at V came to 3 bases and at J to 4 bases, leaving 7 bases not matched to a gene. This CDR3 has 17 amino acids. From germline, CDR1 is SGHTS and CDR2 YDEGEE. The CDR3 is CASSWGGLAGPTGELFF. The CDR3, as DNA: TGTGCCAGCAGCTGGGGAGGACTAGCGGGACCCACCGGGGAGCTGTTTTTT.

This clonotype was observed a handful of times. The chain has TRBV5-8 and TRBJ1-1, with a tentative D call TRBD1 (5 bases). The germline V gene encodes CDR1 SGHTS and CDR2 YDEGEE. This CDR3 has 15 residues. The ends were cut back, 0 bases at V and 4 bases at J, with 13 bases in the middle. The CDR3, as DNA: TGTGCCAGCAGCTTGGTTCCGGGGGAGGGCACTGAAGCTTTCTTT. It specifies CASSLVPGEGTEAFF.

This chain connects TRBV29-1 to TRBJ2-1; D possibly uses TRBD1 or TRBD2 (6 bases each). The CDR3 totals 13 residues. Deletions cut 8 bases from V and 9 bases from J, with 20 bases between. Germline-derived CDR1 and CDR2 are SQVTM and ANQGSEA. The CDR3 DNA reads TGCAGCATCGAGACAGGCGGGATCAGTGAGCAGTTCTTC. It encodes CSIETGGISEQFF.

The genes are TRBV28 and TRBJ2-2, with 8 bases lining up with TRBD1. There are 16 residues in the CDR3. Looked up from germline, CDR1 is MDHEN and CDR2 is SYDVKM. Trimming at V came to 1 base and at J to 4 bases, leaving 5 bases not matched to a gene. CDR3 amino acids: CASSLSGGVFTGELFF. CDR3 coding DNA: TGTGCCAGCAGTTTATCAGGGGGCGTCTTCACCGGGGAGCTGTTTTTT.

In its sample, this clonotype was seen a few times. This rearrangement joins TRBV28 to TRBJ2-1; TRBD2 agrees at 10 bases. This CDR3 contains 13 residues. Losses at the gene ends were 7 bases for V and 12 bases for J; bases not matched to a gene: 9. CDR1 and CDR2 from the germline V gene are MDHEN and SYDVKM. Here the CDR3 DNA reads TGTGCCAGCAAGTGGCTAGCGGGAGCCCGGCAGTTCTTC. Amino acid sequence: CASKWLAGARQFF.

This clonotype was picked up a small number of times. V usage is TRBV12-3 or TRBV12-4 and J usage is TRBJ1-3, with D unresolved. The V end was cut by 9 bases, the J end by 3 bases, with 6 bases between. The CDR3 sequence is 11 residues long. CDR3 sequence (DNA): TGTGCCAGGGGGATTGGAAACACCATATATTTT. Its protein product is CARGIGNTIYF.

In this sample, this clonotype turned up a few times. Written as DNA, the CDR3 is TGTGCCAGCAGTTACAGACCACTTGGTGCGGCCAAAAACATTCAGTACTTC. As protein: CASSYRPLGAAKNIQYF. V is TRBV6-2 or TRBV6-3 and J is TRBJ2-4; D is unresolved. CDR3 length: 17 amino acids. CDR1 MNHEY and CDR2 SVGEGT come from the germline V gene. The V end lost 2 bases, the J end lost 1 base, and 15 bases lay between the germline ends.

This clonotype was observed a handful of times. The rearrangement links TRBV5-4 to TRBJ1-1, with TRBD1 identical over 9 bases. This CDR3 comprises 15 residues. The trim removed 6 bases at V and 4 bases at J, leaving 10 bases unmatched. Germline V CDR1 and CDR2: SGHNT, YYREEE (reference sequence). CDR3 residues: CASTAWDREGTEAFF. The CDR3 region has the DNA TGTGCCAGCACGGCCTGGGACAGGGAAGGCACTGAAGCTTTCTTT.

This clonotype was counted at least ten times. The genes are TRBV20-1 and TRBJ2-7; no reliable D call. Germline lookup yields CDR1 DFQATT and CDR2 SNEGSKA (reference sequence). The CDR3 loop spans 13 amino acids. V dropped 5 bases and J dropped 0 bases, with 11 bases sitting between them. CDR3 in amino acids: CSAGASSSYEQYF. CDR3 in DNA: TGCAGTGCTGGTGCATCGTCCTCCTACGAGCAGTACTTC.

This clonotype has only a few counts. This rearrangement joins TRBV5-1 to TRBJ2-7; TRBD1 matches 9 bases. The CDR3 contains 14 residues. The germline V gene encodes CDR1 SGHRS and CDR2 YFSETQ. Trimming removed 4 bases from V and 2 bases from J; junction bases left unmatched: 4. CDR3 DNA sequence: TGCGCCAGCAGCATGGGACAGGGCGCCTACGAGCAGTACTTC. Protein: CASSMGQGAYEQYF.

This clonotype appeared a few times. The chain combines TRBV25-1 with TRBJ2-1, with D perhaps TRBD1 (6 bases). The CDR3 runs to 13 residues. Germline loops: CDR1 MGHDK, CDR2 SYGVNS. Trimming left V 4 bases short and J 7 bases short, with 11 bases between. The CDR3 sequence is CASSVQGPNEQFF. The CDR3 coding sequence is TGTGCCAGCAGTGTCCAGGGGCCGAATGAGCAGTTCTTC.

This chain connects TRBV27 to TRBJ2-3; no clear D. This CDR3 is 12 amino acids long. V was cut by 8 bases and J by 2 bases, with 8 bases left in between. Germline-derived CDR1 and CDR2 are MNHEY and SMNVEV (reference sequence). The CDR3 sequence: CASFGVTDTQYF. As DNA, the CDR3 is TGTGCCAGCTTTGGGGTCACAGATACGCAGTATTTT.

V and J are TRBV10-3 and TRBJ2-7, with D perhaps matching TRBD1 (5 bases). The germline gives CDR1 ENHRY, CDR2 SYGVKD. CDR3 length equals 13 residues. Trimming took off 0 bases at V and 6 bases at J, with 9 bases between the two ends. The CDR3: CAISESARGEQYF. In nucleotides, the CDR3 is TGTGCCATCAGTGAGTCCGCAAGGGGCGAGCAGTACTTC.

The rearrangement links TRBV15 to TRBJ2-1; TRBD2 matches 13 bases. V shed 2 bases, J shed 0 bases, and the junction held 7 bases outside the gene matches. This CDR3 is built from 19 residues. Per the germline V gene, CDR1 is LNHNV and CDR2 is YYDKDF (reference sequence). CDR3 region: CATSRTRRTSGSSYNEQFF. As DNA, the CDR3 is TGTGCCACCAGCAGAACCCGGCGGACTAGCGGGAGCTCCTACAATGAGCAGTTCTTC.

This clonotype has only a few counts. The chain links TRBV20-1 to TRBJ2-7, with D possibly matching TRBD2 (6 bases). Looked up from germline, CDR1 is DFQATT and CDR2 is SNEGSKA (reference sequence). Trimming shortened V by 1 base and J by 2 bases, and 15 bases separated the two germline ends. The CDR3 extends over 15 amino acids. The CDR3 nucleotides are TGCAGTGCTAGAGGTGGAGGGGACGACCCCTACGAGCAGTACTTC. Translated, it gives CSARGGGDDPYEQYF.

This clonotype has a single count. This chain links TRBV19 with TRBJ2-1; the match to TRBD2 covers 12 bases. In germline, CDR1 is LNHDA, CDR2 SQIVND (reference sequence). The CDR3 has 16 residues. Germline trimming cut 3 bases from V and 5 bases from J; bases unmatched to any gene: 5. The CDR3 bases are TGTGCCAGTAGTATCCTAGGACTAGCGGGGAACAATGAGCAGTTCTTC. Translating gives CASSILGLAGNNEQFF.

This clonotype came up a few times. CDR3 protein: CSGLGGGFNEQFF. The CDR3 DNA reads TGCAGCGGACTTGGGGGGGGATTCAATGAGCAGTTCTTC. V gene TRBV29-1 combines with J gene TRBJ2-1; 7 nucleotides line up with TRBD2. V shed 7 bases, J shed 6 bases, and the junction held 9 bases outside the gene matches. Germline V CDR1 and CDR2: SQVTM, ANQGSEA. CDR3 length: 13 residues.

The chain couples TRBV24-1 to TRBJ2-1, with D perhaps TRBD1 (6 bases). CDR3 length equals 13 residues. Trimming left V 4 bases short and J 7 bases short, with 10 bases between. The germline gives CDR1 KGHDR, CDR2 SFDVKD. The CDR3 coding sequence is TGTGCCACCAGTGACCCACAGGGAAATGAGCAGTTCTTC. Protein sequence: CATSDPQGNEQFF.

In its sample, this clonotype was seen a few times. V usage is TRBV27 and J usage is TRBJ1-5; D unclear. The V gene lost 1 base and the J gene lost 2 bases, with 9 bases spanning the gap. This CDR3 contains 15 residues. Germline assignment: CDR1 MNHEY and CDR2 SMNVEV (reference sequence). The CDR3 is CASSLYSQRNQPQHF. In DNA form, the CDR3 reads TGTGCCAGCAGTTTATACAGTCAACGCAATCAGCCCCAGCATTTT.